Shown below are 20 T cell receptor beta chains from a single sample sequenced in a study of breast tumors, draining lymph nodes, adjacent tissues. Axillary draining lymph nodes of breast cancer patients supplied the node samples. MiXCR, run by TCRdb on the multiplex PCR reads, gives a single entry per CDR3 protein. This table holds some 150,000 distinct CDR3 sequences, 20% to 25% found once. The sequencing input was axillary lymph node tissue. All receptors come from a female donor with breast cancer. Some clones in this sample may be carry-over from other donors' samples.

This chain joins TRBV28 and TRBJ2-7, with 9 bases fitting TRBD2. CDR1 MDHEN and CDR2 SYDVKM come from the germline V gene. Trimming took 5 bases from V and 3 from J; bases not matched to a gene: 11. This CDR3 contains 16 residues. CDR3 nucleotide sequence: TGTGCCAGCAGTCCCTCCCGAGCTAGCGGGATCTACGAGCAGTACTTC. This encodes CASSPSRASGIYEQYF.

Worth noting for this clonotype: A read error may produce the germline difference seen at one junction end. V and J are TRBV28 and TRBJ2-7; 10 nucleotides align to TRBD1. CDR1 MDHEN and CDR2 SYDVKM come from the germline V gene. The CDR3 is made up of 18 amino acids. The CDR3 DNA reads TGTGCCAGCAGTCCCTGGGCAAATAGGGGACAGGGGAACTACGAGCGGTACTTC. It specifies CASSPWANRGQGNYERYF.

This clonotype was seen repeatedly, ten times or more. The chain couples TRBV2 to TRBJ2-2, with 12 bases identical to TRBD1. With 10 bases clipped from V and 7 bases from J, the junction kept 7 bases outside the gene matches. CDR1 and CDR2 (germline): SNHLY, FYNNEI. The CDR3 loop spans 14 amino acids. DNA for the CDR3: TGTGCCACCACCGGGACAGGGGGCGTCGGGGAGCTGTTTTTT. Translating it yields CATTGTGGVGELFF.

The chain has TRBV10-3 and TRBJ2-5, with 9 bases that match TRBD2. Germline CDR1 ENHRY, CDR2 SYGVKD. This CDR3 region has 15 residues. The junction had 8 bases not matched to a gene; V was cut back by 4 bases and J by 5 bases. CDR3 coding DNA: TGTGCCATCAGTGGATCGCGGGGGGGGGAGGAGACCCAGTACTTC. Translated, it gives CAISGSRGGEETQYF.

In this sample, this clonotype turned up many times. V usage is TRBV19 and J usage is TRBJ2-3; 8 bases agree with TRBD2. The germline gives CDR1 LNHDA, CDR2 SQIVND (reference sequence). The CDR3 runs to 14 residues. Trimming removed 5 bases from V and 2 bases from J; junction bases left unmatched: 3. CDR3 sequence (DNA): TGTGCCAGTAGTGAGACTAGCGTCACAGATACGCAGTATTTT. Translated: CASSETSVTDTQYF.

This clonotype was seen only a few times. J is TRBJ2-7 and V is TRBV10-3; D gene ambiguous. Trimming removed 3 bases at V and 0 bases at J, with 6 bases between. This CDR3 is built from 13 residues. The V gene's germline CDR1 is ENHRY and CDR2 SYGVKD. The CDR3 nucleotides read TGTGCCATCAGTGACCCTAGCTCCTACGAGCAGTACTTC. Its translation: CAISDPSSYEQYF.

On this clonotype: A much larger clonotype is one base distant, so this may be a read error. V is TRBV12-3 or TRBV12-4 and J is TRBJ2-3; D unresolved. The J call is uncertain, as TRBJ1-5 better fits the DNA end. This CDR3 spans 11 amino acids. CDR3 region: CASSLTHTQHF. The CDR3 bases are TGTGCCAGCAGTTTAACACATACGCAGCATTTT.

This clonotype was seen ten or more times. The chain recombines TRBV25-1 with TRBJ2-1, with TRBD2 matching over 11 bases. Germline CDR1 MGHDK, CDR2 SYGVNS. The CDR3 loop spans 14 amino acids. V lost 7 bases and J lost 4; bases outside the gene matches: 3. The CDR3 loop is CASTGLAEYNEQFF. Here the CDR3 DNA reads TGTGCCAGCACGGGACTAGCGGAATACAATGAGCAGTTCTTC.

This clonotype came up many times. J is TRBJ2-5 and V is TRBV6-1; a possible D gene is TRBD2 (5 bases). The CDR3 length is 14 residues. Per germline, CDR1 MNHNS and CDR2 SASEGT. Trimming took off 4 bases at V and 5 bases at J, with 14 bases between the two ends. The CDR3 coding sequence is TGTGCCAGCAGTGCCATTGCTTCGGGGGAGACCCAGTACTTC. It specifies CASSAIASGETQYF.

This rearrangement joins TRBV28 to TRBJ2-1, with TRBD1 matching 9 bases. With V trimmed by 2 bases and J by 8 bases, 7 bases remained unmatched. Germline V CDR1 and CDR2: MDHEN, SYDVKM. The length of the CDR3 is 15 residues. CDR3 region: CASSLEQGALDEQFF. CDR3 sequence (DNA): TGTGCCAGCAGTTTAGAACAGGGGGCATTGGATGAGCAGTTCTTC.

This clonotype has at least ten counts. J is TRBJ2-7 and V is TRBV29-1; TRBD1 matches 9 bases. CDR1 is SQVTM and CDR2 is ANQGSEA in the germline V gene. There are 13 residues in the CDR3. V lost 5 bases and J lost 5; bases outside the gene matches: 7. The CDR3 reads CSVIGTGLHEQYF. The CDR3 nucleotides are TGCAGCGTTATCGGGACAGGGTTGCACGAGCAGTACTTC.

This clonotype was observed many times. The chain has TRBV20-1 and TRBJ2-1; possibly TRBD2 for D (5 bases). CDR1 DFQATT and CDR2 SNEGSKA come from the germline V gene (reference sequence). The CDR3 runs 14 residues. Trimming took off 3 bases at V and 4 bases at J, with 13 bases between the two ends. The DNA of the CDR3 is TGCAGTGCTAGGGGAGACAAGGATTACAATGAGCAGTTCTTC. Translating it yields CSARGDKDYNEQFF.

This clonotype was counted many times. The rearrangement joins TRBV7-8 to TRBJ2-2; 10 bases fit TRBD2. V was clipped by 5 bases and J by 5 bases; unmatched bases: 11. Looked up from germline, CDR1 is SGHVS and CDR2 is FQNEAQ. This CDR3 contains 17 residues. The CDR3 bases are TGTGCCAGCAGCCGTACCCTAGCGGGAGCTTGGACCGGGGAGCTGTTTTTT. Translated: CASSRTLAGAWTGELFF.

There are many counts of this clonotype. V gene TRBV20-1 combines with J gene TRBJ2-2; a possible D gene is TRBD1 (6 bases). Germline V gene data show CDR1 as DFQATT and CDR2 as SNEGSKA (reference sequence). The CDR3 contains 18 residues. V was trimmed by 4 bases and J by 3 bases, leaving 24 bases between them. DNA of the CDR3: TGCAGTGCTAACAGCCCTACCAGGGGACCGTGGGACACCGGGGAGCTGTTTTTT. The encoded protein is CSANSPTRGPWDTGELFF.

This clonotype has a count of ten or more. This chain links TRBV14 with TRBJ2-1; 12 positions agree with TRBD2. Germline V lookup: CDR1 SGHDN, CDR2 FVKESK. V dropped 2 bases and J dropped 2; count of bases not matched to a gene: 10. CDR3 size: 19 residues. The CDR3 bases are TGTGCCAGCAGCCAACCCCAGGTGAGGACTAGCGGGGCCTACAATGAGCAGTTCTTC. Translation gives CASSQPQVRTSGAYNEQFF.

Concerning this clonotype: A read error is possible here, since a much larger clone lies one base away. V and J are TRBV11-1 and TRBJ2-7; tentative D call: TRBD1 (6 bases). Germline V CDR1 and CDR2: SGHAT, FQDESV (reference sequence). This CDR3 contains 13 residues. The CDR3 loop reads CASSLEGEYERYF. The CDR3 DNA is TGTGCCAGCAGCTTAGAGGGGGAATACGAGCGGTACTTC.

This clonotype has a handful of counts. This may be a read error: a much more frequent sequence differs by one nucleotide. The chain carries TRBV30 and TRBJ2-5, with D perhaps matching TRBD2 (5 bases). This CDR3 has 12 residues. V was cut by 6 bases and J by 5 bases, with 13 bases left in between. The germline CDR1 and CDR2 sequences are GTSNPN and SVGIG (reference sequence). CDR3 DNA: TGTGCCTGTCGGGAACCGGGTGAGACCCAGTACTTC. This encodes CACREPGETQYF.

The rearrangement uses TRBV7-2 and TRBJ2-1, with 8 bases lining up with TRBD2. V was clipped by 7 bases and J by 3 bases; unmatched bases: 8. Germline CDR1 SGHTA, CDR2 FQGNSA. CDR3 size: 15 residues. The CDR3 loop is CASNKTSGSYNEQFF. The CDR3 DNA is TGTGCCAGCAACAAAACTAGCGGAAGCTACAATGAGCAGTTCTTC.

On this clonotype: A much larger clone lies a single base off, so this may be a read error. The genes are TRBV6-2 or TRBV6-3 and TRBJ2-7; 7 bases map to TRBD1. The CDR3 has 15 amino acids. Germline V CDR1 and CDR2: MNHEY, SVGEGT. CDR3 in amino acids: CASSSPGTVSYGQYF. Written as DNA, the CDR3 is TGTGCCAGCAGTAGTCCCGGGACAGTCTCCTACGGGCAGTACTTC.

This clonotype has a count of ten or more. V is TRBV7-2 and J is TRBJ2-1; 8 bases fit TRBD1. The length of the CDR3 is 18 residues. V trimming: 5 bases; J trimming: 10 bases; junction bases outside the gene matches: 22. The germline V gene has CDR1 SGHTA and CDR2 FQGNSA. In DNA form, the CDR3 reads TGTGCCAGCAGCGAGCCGGACAGGGCGGGAACTGGCCAGTCGGAGCAGTTCTTC. Its translation: CASSEPDRAGTGQSEQFF. The whole variable domain, filled in from reference TRBV7-2 and TRBJ2-1, reads GAGVSQSPSNKVTEKGKDVELRCDPISGHTALYWYRQSLGQGLEFLIYFQGNSAPDKSGLPSDRFSAERTGGSVSTLTIQRTQQEDSAVYLCASSEPDRAGTGQSEQFFGPGTRLTVL.